This T cell receptor (beta chain) is from a study of glioma-infiltrating T cells after dendritic cell vaccination. Study as a whole: Patients received three intradermal dendritic cell vaccine injections at biweekly intervals.

Germline V gene lookup returns CDR1 SGHDT and CDR2 YYEEEE. CDR3 length: 14 amino acids. Unmatched junction bases numbered 1, after V lost 1 base and J lost 0 bases. Clones were sequenced by immunoSEQ multiplex PCR, and TCRdb holds only the in-frame ones, with some missing. The sample records about 92,000 clones, approximately 84% being singletons. The chain is built from TRBV5-6 and TRBJ2-7, with 7 nucleotides matching TRBD1. The TCR originated in a human donor with glioblastoma. The material sequenced was blood, taken before dendritic cell vaccination. The CDR3 loop is CASSLSGGSYEQYF. CDR3 DNA: TGTGCCAGCAGCTTGTCAGGGGGCTCCTACGAGCAGTACTTC.